Below are 30 T cell receptor beta chains sequenced from a single sample in a study of cytomegalovirus exposure and HLA in healthy donors (dated by TCRdb to the late 2010s). Library construction relied on the immunoSEQ multiplex PCR assay. For the multiplex PCR, a mixture combining 60 forward primers for TCR Vbeta segments and 13 reverse primers for TCR Jbeta segments was used. Not all clones reach the TCRdb copy of this immuneACCESS table, which keeps in-frame sequences only. Checked studies attribute under half of the gap to unresolved V genes and leave the rest unexplained. Recorded for this sample are some 250,000 clones; roughly 82% of them occurred a single time. The ten largest clones capture 5% to 6.5% of the sample. The specimen sequenced was PBMCs. The receptors derive from a woman aged 40 to 50 in good health and CMV-seropositive.

The chain carries TRBV27 and TRBJ2-7; D perhaps matches TRBD2 (6 bases). Germline CDR1 MNHEY, CDR2 SMNVEV (reference sequence). V lost 3 bases and J 0 bases, leaving 12 bases between the germline ends. This CDR3 has 15 residues. In DNA, the CDR3 is TGTGCCAGCAGTTTCTTAATCGGGGGCTCCTACGAGCAGTACTTC. Its protein is CASSFLIGGSYEQYF.

As regards this clone: Relative to the germline gene, one junction end is altered; a read error may explain this. The chain couples TRBV9 to TRBJ2-2, with 8 bases identical to TRBD1. The CDR3 spans 17 residues. Germline CDR1 SGDLS, CDR2 YYNGEE. In nucleotides, the CDR3 is TGTGCCAGCAGCCTGAGTCGGACAGGGTCGAACGCCGGGGAGCTGTTTTTT. Its translation: CASSLSRTGSNAGELFF. Combining the CDR3 with reference TRBV9 and TRBJ2-2 gives the whole variable domain DSGVTQTPKHLITATGQRVTLRCSPRSGDLSVYWYQQSLDQGLQFLIQYYNGEERAKGNILERFSAQQFPDLHSELNLSSLELGDSALYFCASSLSRTGSNAGELFFGEGSRLTVL.

The chain recombines TRBV7-3 with TRBJ2-7; 11 bases agree with TRBD1. CDR1 and CDR2 (germline): SGHTA, FQGTGA. After removal of 1 base from V and 6 bases from J, the junction contained 5 bases not matched to a gene. The length of the CDR3 is 15 residues. Here the CDR3 DNA reads TGTGCCAGCAGCTTAAATCCGGGGACAGGGGGCGAGCAGTACTTC. It specifies CASSLNPGTGGEQYF.

The chain joins TRBV19 to TRBJ1-2; TRBD1 matches 8 bases. This CDR3 contains 14 residues. Germline-derived CDR1 and CDR2 are LNHDA and SQIVND (reference sequence). With V trimmed by 5 bases and J by 8 bases, 10 bases remained unmatched. The CDR3 coding sequence is TGTGCCAGTAGTTCTCGGGACAGGACGAAAGGCTACACCTTC. It codes for CASSSRDRTKGYTF.

J is TRBJ1-4 and V is TRBV5-1; D is unresolved. The V and J ends lost 8 bases and 8 bases respectively, with 16 bases between them. The CDR3 has 13 amino acids. Germline values: CDR1 SGHRS, CDR2 YFSETQ. CDR3 DNA sequence: TGCGCCAGTAGCCTGCCAGACATCGAAAAACTGTTTTTT. Translated: CASSLPDIEKLFF.

The chain is built from TRBV27 and TRBJ1-2; 8 positions match TRBD1. Germline loops: CDR1 MNHEY, CDR2 SMNVEV (reference sequence). The CDR3 totals 15 residues. V lost 4 bases to trimming and J lost 2 bases; unmatched junction nucleotides: 6. CDR3 nucleotides: TGTGCCAGCAGTTCCTGGACAGGGCTAAACTATGGCTACACCTTC. Protein product: CASSSWTGLNYGYTF.

The J gene is TRBJ1-1, the V gene TRBV9; no definite D call. The CDR3 has 13 residues. The V gene lost 0 bases and the J gene lost 3 bases, with 6 bases spanning the gap. Germline-derived CDR1 and CDR2 are SGDLS and YYNGEE. The CDR3: CASSVVLDTEAFF. Here the CDR3 DNA reads TGTGCCAGCAGCGTAGTTTTAGACACTGAAGCTTTCTTT.

The genes are TRBV12-1 and TRBJ2-2; the DNA was not used to check the table's D call, TRBD1. TRBV12-1 is a recognized pseudogene. The CDR3 is 16 residues long. The chain's CDR3 is CASSSEQIPNTGELFF. The CDR3 nucleotides are TGTGCCAGCAGCTCGGAACAGATTCCGAACACCGGGGAGCTGTTTTTT.

The V gene is TRBV4-1, the J gene TRBJ1-1; 7 bases are a match to TRBD1. Germline V lookup: CDR1 MGHRA, CDR2 YSYEKL. Trimming at V came to 3 bases and at J to 0 bases, leaving 10 bases not matched to a gene. This CDR3 comprises 17 residues. CDR3 region: CASSHISGTDMNTEAFF. The CDR3 DNA follows: TGCGCCAGCAGCCACATTTCCGGGACAGACATGAACACTGAAGCTTTCTTT.

The chain recombines TRBV6-1 with TRBJ1-1; possible D gene TRBD1, 6 bases. This CDR3 contains 13 residues. Trimming left V 4 bases short and J 3 bases short, with 9 bases between. Germline V lookup: CDR1 MNHNS, CDR2 SASEGT. This CDR3 reads CASSGQGYTEAFF. CDR3 DNA sequence: TGTGCCAGCAGTGGGCAGGGGTACACTGAAGCTTTCTTT.

The chain joins TRBV10-3 to TRBJ1-1; D gene unclear. CDR1 is ENHRY, CDR2 SYGVKD, per germline. The CDR3 runs to 13 residues. V lost 3 bases to trimming and J lost 3 bases, with 8 bases between them. The CDR3 is CAISEGEYTEAFF. The CDR3 DNA sequence: TGTGCCATCAGTGAAGGAGAGTACACTGAAGCTTTCTTT.

This sequence joins TRBV4-3 and TRBJ1-2; 9 positions agree with TRBD1. The length of the CDR3 is 14 residues. Germline assignment: CDR1 LGHNA and CDR2 YSLEER. Unmatched junction bases numbered 2, after V lost 4 bases and J lost 2 bases. As DNA, the CDR3 is TGCGCCAGCAGCCGCGGACAGGGGAACTATGGCTACACCTTC. This encodes CASSRGQGNYGYTF.

The chain has TRBV4-1 and TRBJ1-5, with 7 positions matching TRBD1. V trimming: 5 bases; J trimming: 0 bases; junction bases outside the gene matches: 4. The CDR3 runs to 15 residues. From germline, CDR1 is MGHRA and CDR2 YSYEKL. As DNA, the CDR3 is TGCGCCAGCAGCGGACAGGACTATAGCAATCAGCCCCAGCATTTT. Its protein product is CASSGQDYSNQPQHF.

This chain joins TRBV7-3 and TRBJ1-1; possible D gene TRBD1, 5 bases. Trimming shortened V by 1 base and J by 5 bases, and 11 bases separated the two germline ends. The CDR3 extends over 14 amino acids. Germline CDR1 is SGHTA and CDR2 is FQGTGA. Written as DNA, the CDR3 is TGTGCCAGCAGCTTAATGGGGCAGGGAACTGAAGCTTTCTTT. This codes for CASSLMGQGTEAFF. The full variable domain, in which reference TRBV7-3 and TRBJ1-1 provide the parts outside the CDR3, is GAGVSQTPSNKVTEKGKYVELRCDPISGHTALYWYRQSLGQGPEFLIYFQGTGAADDSGLPNDRFFAVRPEGSVSTLKIQRTERGDSAVYLCASSLMGQGTEAFFGQGTRLTVV.

V and J are TRBV15 and TRBJ1-2, with a weak D call TRBD1 (5 bases). V was trimmed by 0 bases and J by 2 bases, leaving 10 bases between them. This CDR3 is built from 15 residues. Germline CDR1 reads LNHNV; CDR2 reads YYDKDF (reference sequence). This chain's CDR3 is CATSRDQGWNYGYTF. Written as DNA, the CDR3 is TGTGCCACCAGCAGAGATCAGGGCTGGAACTATGGCTACACCTTC.

This clone was seen a few times. The chain uses TRBV5-1 and TRBJ1-1; TRBD1 matches 8 bases. The J segment lost 1 base and the V segment lost 4 bases, leaving 6 bases of the junction unmatched. Germline values: CDR1 SGHRS, CDR2 YFSETQ. The CDR3 contains 15 residues. The CDR3 here is CASSPGQGGNTEAFF. DNA for the CDR3: TGCGCCAGCAGCCCCGGACAGGGAGGGAACACTGAAGCTTTCTTT.

This clone was counted a single time. The J gene is TRBJ2-1, the V gene TRBV29-1; TRBD1 agrees at 8 bases. The trim removed 1 base at V and 3 bases at J, leaving 8 bases unmatched. Germline-derived CDR1 and CDR2 are SQVTM and ANQGSEA. The CDR3 totals 16 residues. CDR3 protein: CSVEGSRTGHYNEQFF. As DNA, the CDR3 is TGCAGCGTTGAAGGTAGTAGGACAGGGCACTACAATGAGCAGTTCTTC.

The chain employs TRBV11-3 and TRBJ1-3, with D perhaps matching TRBD1 (5 bases). Trimming stripped 6 bases from V and 5 bases from J, with 11 bases between. Germline lookup yields CDR1 SGHNT and CDR2 YENEEA. The CDR3 has 13 residues. The CDR3 DNA follows: TGTGCCAGCAGATTGGCAGGGAGAAACACCATATATTTT. It codes for CASRLAGRNTIYF.

The chain links TRBV6-4 to TRBJ2-6, with a tentative D call TRBD1 (5 bases). This CDR3 has 15 amino acids. Looked up from germline, CDR1 is MRHNA and CDR2 is SNTAGT. Deletions cut 4 bases from V and 0 bases from J, with 7 bases between. The CDR3, as DNA: TGTGCCAGCAGTGTAGGGGTCTCTGGGGCCAACGTCCTGACTTTC. Translating gives CASSVGVSGANVLTF.

V usage is TRBV19 and J usage is TRBJ2-3; tentatively, D is TRBD2 (5 bases). V lost 2 bases and J lost 8, with 11 bases in between. The CDR3 runs 13 residues. In germline, CDR1 is LNHDA, CDR2 SQIVND (reference sequence). The CDR3 region is CASSIQPGGTQYF. The CDR3 DNA sequence: TGTGCCAGTAGTATACAGCCAGGAGGTACGCAGTATTTT. Full variable domain (rest looked up from reference TRBV19 and TRBJ2-3): DGGITQSPKYLFRKEGQNVTLSCEQNLNHDAMYWYRQDPGQGLRLIYYSQIVNDFQKGDIAEGYSVSREKKESFPLTVTSAQKNPTAFYLCASSIQPGGTQYFGPGTRLTVL.

The rearrangement uses TRBV15 and TRBJ1-3; 8 positions match TRBD1. The V gene's germline CDR1 is LNHNV and CDR2 YYDKDF (reference sequence). The V segment lost 0 bases and the J segment 3 bases; nucleotides outside the gene matches: 4. The CDR3 has 16 amino acids. The CDR3 spells CATSRDPGGVGNTIYF. CDR3 in DNA: TGTGCCACCAGCAGAGATCCAGGGGGCGTTGGAAACACCATATATTTT.

CDR3 loop: CASGFGPIPGLAGGFQETQYF. CDR3 bases: TGTGCTAGTGGTTTTGGCCCTATACCGGGACTAGCGGGTGGGTTCCAAGAGACCCAGTACTTC. This chain connects TRBV12-5 to TRBJ2-5; 12 bases agree with TRBD2. V lost 3 bases, J lost 1 base, and 18 bases stayed unmatched. This CDR3 is 21 amino acids long. Germline V gene data show CDR1 as LGHNT and CDR2 as FRNRAP.

In DNA form, the CDR3 reads TGTGCCTGGGGCCTTTGGAGGGATGAGCAGTTCTTC. Its translation: CAWGLWRDEQFF. The chain employs TRBV30 and TRBJ2-1; the D gene is possibly TRBD2 (6 bases). The germline gives CDR1 GTSNPN, CDR2 SVGIG (reference sequence). V was trimmed by 5 bases and J by 8 bases, leaving 13 bases between them. The CDR3 is 12 amino acids.

V gene TRBV6-4 combines with J gene TRBJ2-1; the match to TRBD2 covers 11 bases. CDR1 and CDR2 from the germline V gene are MRHNA and SNTAGT. The V and J ends lost 6 bases and 2 bases, in that order; junction bases with no gene match: 9. CDR3 length equals 17 residues. For the CDR3, the DNA is TGTGCCAGCAGCCTAGAGGGACTAGCGGCGGCCTACAATGAGCAGTTCTTC. This gives the protein CASSLEGLAAAYNEQFF.

Comments on this clone: Sequence at one end of the junction differs from germline and may be a read error. This chain uses TRBV7-9 with TRBJ1-1; D might be TRBD1 (6 bases). Germline V gene lookup returns CDR1 SEHNR and CDR2 FQNEAQ (reference sequence). There are 14 residues in the CDR3. This CDR3 is CSSSPHTDSLGAFF. The CDR3 DNA sequence: TGTTCCAGCAGCCCTCACACGGACAGCCTTGGAGCTTTCTTT.

The rearrangement joins TRBV7-8 to TRBJ2-2; 8 bases fit TRBD2. The J segment lost 4 bases and the V segment lost 4 bases, leaving 8 bases of the junction unmatched. Per germline, CDR1 SGHVS and CDR2 FQNEAQ. The CDR3 runs to 16 residues. The CDR3 coding sequence is TGTGCCAGCAGCTCGCGGACTAGCATAGGCACCGGGGAGCTGTTTTTT. This sequence encodes CASSSRTSIGTGELFF.

This clone was detected only a few times. Additional DNA sequences in this sample encode the identical CDR3. V is TRBV9 and J is TRBJ2-1, with 8 nucleotides matching TRBD2. Germline assignment: CDR1 SGDLS and CDR2 YYNGEE. J gave up 5 bases and V 0 bases, and 4 bases lay outside the gene matches. This CDR3 spans 15 amino acids. The CDR3 DNA sequence: TGTGCCAGCAGCGTAGGAACTAGCGGCAACAATGAGCAGTTCTTC. This translates into CASSVGTSGNNEQFF.

The chain recombines TRBV6-1 with TRBJ2-3, with 8 bases lining up with TRBD2. Germline V lookup: CDR1 MNHNS, CDR2 SASEGT. The length of the CDR3 is 14 residues. With 6 bases clipped from V and 3 bases from J, the junction kept 5 bases outside the gene matches. CDR3 sequence (DNA): TGTGCCAGCAGGCGGGAGGCGGTAACAGATACGCAGTATTTT. It translates to CASRREAVTDTQYF.

The rearrangement joins TRBV7-3 to TRBJ1-1; weak D call: TRBD1 (6 bases). There are 14 residues in the CDR3. V lost 2 bases and J lost 1, with 8 bases in between. In germline, CDR1 is SGHTA, CDR2 FQGTGA. The CDR3 DNA reads as TGTGCCAGCAGCTTACTGGGGGCGAACACTGAAGCTTTCTTT. Encoded protein: CASSLLGANTEAFF.

Only one count was recorded for this clone. The chain has TRBV5-4 and TRBJ2-3; D may be TRBD2 (6 bases). This CDR3 is built from 20 residues. V lost 6 bases and J 1 base, leaving 30 bases between the germline ends. The V gene's germline CDR1 is SGHNT and CDR2 YYREEE (reference sequence). The CDR3 reads CASNPYPDSTYSGGTDTQYF. CDR3 in DNA: TGTGCCAGCAACCCCTACCCGGACTCCACCTATTCGGGGGGCACAGATACGCAGTATTTT. The full variable domain, completed using reference TRBV5-4 and TRBJ2-3, is ETGVTQSPTHLIKTRGQQVTLRCSSQSGHNTVSWYQQALGQGPQFIFQYYREEENGRGNFPPRFSGLQFPNYSSELNVNALELDDSALYLCASNPYPDSTYSGGTDTQYFGPGTRLTVL.